What follows is one T cell receptor beta chain and its context. The data belong to a study of blood T cell repertoires in COVID-19. Turning to the study itself: There were acute and convalescent COVID-19 samples, and they came from the United States, Italy and Spain. PBMCs, B-cell-depleted T cells, or T cells were the source of the cDNA or gDNA that made up the material.

Per the study methods: Reference gene primer amplification in the assay estimated nucleated cell counts. Only in-frame clones appear in the TCRdb table, and some are missing; sequencing was by immunoSEQ multiplex PCR. Clonal size and the V and J genes are those of that table, whereas D and trimming came from the DNA. The sample yields tens of thousands of clones, over 80% seen once. The receptor was isolated from a woman of 80 years or more with acute or convalescent COVID-19. The source material was peripheral blood.

As DNA, the CDR3 is TGTGCCAGCAGCCCAGCGGCAGGGGGCATCTTCTCCTACGAGCAGTACTTC. As protein: CASSPAAGGIFSYEQYF. The rearrangement links TRBV7-8 to TRBJ2-7; 8 bases map to TRBD1. Germline V gene data show CDR1 as SGHVS and CDR2 as FQNEAQ. Trimming cost V 5 bases and J 0 bases; bases outside gene matches: 12. The CDR3 extends over 17 amino acids.